This TCR beta chain comes out of a study of OX40 agonist ivuxolimab in advanced cancers. Overall study context: Hepatocellular carcinoma, melanoma, renal cell or head and neck cancer was diagnosed in the dose-escalation patients. The study reported partial responses in three patients: one hepatocellular carcinoma, two cutaneous melanoma.

The CDR3 loop spans 12 amino acids. From germline, CDR1 is MDHEN and CDR2 SYDVKM. V was clipped by 9 bases and J by 10 bases, with 18 bases between them. Findings and limits, study-wide: Low normalized clonal expansion also occurred in some nonresponding patients. Among the lowest levels of clonal expansion were found in partial responders at 0.1-3.0 mg/kg.

A note on this clone: Its antigen is as yet unknown.

The table came from immunoSEQ multiplex PCR; TCRdb's copy has only in-frame clones and leaves some out. The data contain tens of thousands of clones, more than 80% of them seen just once; the ten biggest clones take up about 2.7%. The sequenced sample was CD4+ or CD8+ T cells sorted from blood, obtained in a trial of the OX40 agonist ivuxolimab. V is TRBV28 and J is TRBJ1-1; D is unresolved. The receptor was isolated from an adult with an advanced solid tumor such as melanoma, head and neck, liver or kidney cancer. The CDR3 bases are TGTGCCAGTACCGTGGCGGGGTCCTCAGCTTTCTTT. Protein product: CASTVAGSSAFF.